A selection of T cell receptor beta chains follows, all from one sample in a study of T cells expressing NK-cell markers. TCRdb processed the 5' RACE reads again and assigns one entry to each CDR3 protein, with no DNA. Found here are about 150,000 distinct CDR3 sequences; the top ten clones hold over 35%. The sequencing sample was made of blood T cells: a sorted CD56 or NKG2C T cell subset, CD4+ or CD8+ T cells, or bulk PBMC T cells (not recorded which). The receptors were gathered from a woman in her 50s in good health. CDR3s include the opening cysteine and the closing phenylalanine or tryptophan.

v_call	j_call	cdr3_aa
TRBV11-2	TRBJ1-2	CASSPGTVYGYTF
TRBV24-1	TRBJ2-1	CAISAGGPDEQFF
TRBV4-1	TRBJ1-3	CASSSQGSGNTIYF
TRBV24-1	TRBJ2-1	CATGWAGGRSYNEQFF
TRBV7-9	TRBJ2-1	CASSRGPHNEQFF
TRBV12-3/TRBV12-4	TRBJ2-1	CASSLTLKGNEQFF
TRBV7-9	TRBJ2-2	CASRLLGQDTGELFF
TRBV5-1	TRBJ2-1	CASSSSGWDTGEQFF
TRBV9	TRBJ2-1	CASSVSLAASSYNEQFF
TRBV3-1	TRBJ1-1	CASSLTSMGQGENEAFF
TRBV11-1	TRBJ1-1	CASSLGGGLTEAFF
TRBV13	TRBJ2-7	CASSMGRQGYEQYF
TRBV27	TRBJ2-7	CASGGTGPYEQYF
TRBV29-1	TRBJ2-1	CSVDEGPNEQFF
TRBV5-1	TRBJ2-3	CASSLMGVAGTDTQYF
TRBV6-1	TRBJ2-7	CASSVLAGVYEQYF
TRBV27	TRBJ2-1	CASSLASAYNEQFF
TRBV7-9	TRBJ2-2	CASSFRPNTGELFF
TRBV5-1	TRBJ2-7	CASSLLSGVSYEQYF
TRBV29-1	TRBJ2-7	CSVDPGGGANEQYF
TRBV11-2	TRBJ1-1	CASSPGMGTEAFF
TRBV29-1	TRBJ1-1	CSVFRRMNTEAFF
TRBV5-1	TRBJ2-1	CASSLVPGKFNEQFF
TRBV12-3/TRBV12-4	TRBJ2-2	CASSLWGVTNTGELFF
TRBV7-9	TRBJ2-5	CASSFEGRETQYF
TRBV11-2	TRBJ1-1	CASSLDVRAPEAFF
TRBV18	TRBJ2-5	CASSPGAGGLQETQYF
TRBV2	TRBJ2-7	CASSEGPGLFPSPRQYF
TRBV18	TRBJ2-7	CASSPPWDAQGMGPYEQYF
TRBV6-5	TRBJ2-1	CASSPQIAGNEQFF
TRBV6-5	TRBJ2-1	CASSSGTVNEQFF
TRBV30	TRBJ2-5	CAWRKDRDEIGTQYF
TRBV25-1	TRBJ2-1	CASSESGGGPRFF
TRBV7-9	TRBJ2-3	CASSLLAAGTDTQYF
TRBV10-1	TRBJ2-7	CASSPAGTGYEQYF
TRBV7-9	TRBJ2-1	CASSPLAGPSYNEQFF
TRBV5-1	TRBJ2-5	CASSLEVSVDRDRETQYF
TRBV7-9	TRBJ2-6	CASSLVRTGANVLTF
TRBV18	TRBJ2-1	CAVKGDSDNEQFF
TRBV28	TRBJ2-3	CASSLYGSTDTQYF
TRBV7-9	TRBJ2-7	CASSSPNVQGGYEQYF
TRBV5-1	TRBJ2-1	CASSASRVSNEQFF
TRBV5-6	TRBJ1-1	CASSFGAENTEAFF
TRBV30	TRBJ2-2	CAWSGLAARELFF
TRBV29-1	TRBJ1-1	CSGWGFLESTEAFF
TRBV4-1	TRBJ2-3	CASSLWRYESTDTQYF
TRBV11-2	TRBJ2-1	CASSLIWGGYNEQFF
TRBV29-1	TRBJ1-2	CSVEDRDYGYTF
TRBV7-3	TRBJ1-1	CASSLSAGTAEAFF
TRBV29-1	TRBJ1-1	CSVGTGQGRTEAFF
TRBV3-1	TRBJ2-3	CASSPLTSGTSTDTQYF